The following is a TCR beta chain sequence with its context. This specimen belongs to a study of blood T cell repertoires in COVID-19. There are 12 residues in the CDR3. With 3 bases removed from V and 1 base from J, the gap between germline ends came to 7 bases. Per germline, CDR1 DFQATT and CDR2 SNEGSKA (reference sequence). Libraries were prepared by immunoSEQ multiplex PCR; TCRdb keeps only in-frame clonotypes and omits some of them. The sample includes approximately 120,000 clones, roughly 69% of them seen just once. This TCR was recovered from a woman between 65 and 79 years old with acute or convalescent COVID-19. The sample consisted of peripheral blood. This rearrangement joins TRBV20-1 to TRBJ2-7; a possible D gene is TRBD2 (5 bases). CDR3 in amino acids: CSASGSSYEQYF. In DNA form, the CDR3 reads TGCAGTGCTAGTGGGAGTTCCTACGAGCAGTACTTC.